The clone carrying this T cell receptor (beta chain) has more than one count but fewer than ten. TCRdb's table, derived via immunoSEQ multiplex PCR, lists solely in-frame clones and lacks some. The table shows nearly 350,000 clones, with more than 70% occurring only once. This record comes from a study of blood T cell repertoires in COVID-19. Study context: PBMCs, B-cell-depleted T cells, or T cells were the source of the cDNA or gDNA that made up the material.

The CDR3 totals 15 residues. After removal of 2 bases from V and 4 bases from J, the junction contained 5 bases not matched to a gene. Germline V gene data show CDR1 as SNHLY and CDR2 as FYNNEI. The source is a man younger than 40 with active or convalescent COVID-19. Sequencing used peripheral blood. The chain recombines TRBV2 with TRBJ2-3; 8 nucleotides match TRBD2. The DNA for the CDR3 is TGTGCCAGCAGTGAATGGAGCGGGAGTTCAGATACGCAGTATTTT. This gives the protein CASSEWSGSSDTQYF. Full variable domain (outside the CDR3, taken from reference TRBV2 and TRBJ2-3): EPEVTQTPSHQVTQMGQEVILRCVPISNHLYFYWYRQILGQKVEFLVSFYNNEISEKSEIFDDQFSVERPDGSNFTLKIRSTKLEDSAMYFCASSEWSGSSDTQYFGPGTRLTVL.